The T cell receptor beta chain under discussion was sequenced for a study of brain T cells in children with intractable seizures (dated by TCRdb to the early 2020s). Concerning the study at large: Resected brain tissue from 53 pediatric epilepsy surgery cases was first screened for immune gene transcripts using a NanoString immunology panel. Among the roughly twelve selected surgery cases, pre-surgery blood was additionally sequenced for eight, leaving four cases with brain tissue only.

V is trimmed back by 6 bases and J by 14 bases, and the junction contains 12 bases that no gene match accounts for. The CDR3 starts with the cysteine, ends with the phenylalanine, and has 15 residues. Left in the record is the CDR3 DNA by itself, 45 bases read in frame from the first base. CDR1 and CDR2, per the germline V gene, are MNHEY and SVGAGI. What this sample's time point label stands for: resected brain tissue, or blood drawn just prior to surgery. Surgery cases with the highest brain T cell transcript signatures were selected for TCR beta chain sequencing of brain tissue and, where available, blood. Patients had been treated with at least one anti-epileptic drug before surgery. The TCR-sequenced patients were children whose drug-resistant epilepsy was caused by tuberous sclerosis complex, focal cortical dysplasia, Rasmussen encephalitis or hemimegalencephaly. Blood samples were collected immediately before the epilepsy surgery. The Monarch genomic DNA purification kit was used to extract bulk genomic DNA from unsorted brain tissue and whole blood.

TCR beta chain sequences were generated from genomic DNA using the immunoSEQ assay. From the authors' description of their analysis: Any CDR3 sequence that did not begin with the conserved framework cysteine at position 104 was removed by hand. To get clonality, the normalized Shannon's Diversity Index was subtracted from one, giving values from 0 (maximal diversity) to 1 (oligoclonal). To check whether a given CDR3 had different frequencies in two samples, for example brain versus blood, chi-squared comparison-of-proportions tests were used. Public clonotypes were found by searching immuneACCESS, and the VDJdb browser was used to assess similarity to known antiviral clonotypes. Entries here come from immuneACCESS through TCRdb and include only in-frame sequences with V and J called. Some clones fail to appear in such tables; in the studies checked, an unresolved V gene covers under half of the shortfall, and the cause of the remainder is unknown. V and J calls and clone size follow that table, whereas D and trimming were derived from the DNA. This sample comprises 60,000 to 65,000 clones, 90% to 96% of them detected only once. Together, the top ten hold roughly 0.38% of the sample.

A remark on this clone: Its specific antigen is unknown. No per-base quality is available; no much larger clone lies one base away.

The study at large found these results: Viral specificity was inferred solely from CDR3 sequence similarity, and the HCMV serostatus of the patients was not known. Sequencing depth differed between pre- and post-surgery blood, so clones missing from the pre-surgery sample may reflect undersampling.

The receptor chain draws on TRBV6-5 and TRBJ2-1; the junction holds 14 bases that match TRBD2. The sequence was collected from a boy in the first two years of life with focal cortical dysplasia and intractable seizures. The sample here was peripheral blood, taken at surgery. The base sequence is TGTGCCAGCAGAAGACTAGCGGGGGGGCTAGGGTTCGAGTTCTTC. This translates into CASRRLAGGLGFEFF.